This T cell receptor beta chain was captured by sequencing in a study of cytomegalovirus exposure and HLA in healthy donors. Study-level points and caveats: It was confirmed in vitro that three of the CMV-associated chains were specific for CMV antigens.

Concerning this clone: Its target is unknown.

These donors were members of the approximately 110-subject validation cohort, a group separate from the roughly 670-subject first cohort. TCRdb keeps only in-frame clones here, not all; method: immunoSEQ multiplex PCR. The sample carries about 130,000 clones, 82% recorded once. V was clipped by 0 bases and J by 1 base, with 16 bases between them. From germline, CDR1 is SGDLS and CDR2 YYNGEE. This CDR3 is built from 17 residues. V is TRBV9 and J is TRBJ1-2, with a tentative D call TRBD1 (5 bases). The sequenced sample consisted of PBMCs. The sequence was collected from a man under 40 in good health and CMV-seropositive. The CDR3 protein is CASSVAETASYNYGYTF. Written as DNA, the CDR3 is TGTGCCAGCAGCGTAGCTGAGACAGCATCTTATAACTATGGCTACACCTTC.